The entry below gives a single T cell receptor beta chain sequence along with its context. As the sequencing template, cDNA was produced by extracting RNA and reverse transcribing it. Method: immunoSEQ multiplex PCR; TCRdb's copy keeps in-frame clones and lacks some. Of 150,000 to 200,000 clones listed, about three fifths are singletons. The treatment: oral pan-JAK inhibitor, 5-10 mg twice daily. Germline-derived CDR1 and CDR2 are SGHTA and FQGNSA. The V and J ends lost 8 bases and 2 bases respectively, with 29 bases between them. The CDR3 loop spans 19 amino acids. This sample stems from a study of CD8+ T cells in alopecia areata.

This sample comprised CD4+ T cells sorted from blood, obtained between weeks 47 and 50, from a patient treated with tofacitinib. The clonotype comes from a human donor with alopecia areata. V is TRBV7-2 and J is TRBJ2-3; D is perhaps TRBD1 or TRBD2 (5 bases each). DNA of the CDR3: TGTGCCAGCCGACCCGGGGCTGGTAAAACCGGAATGTACACAGATACGCAGTATTTT. Translating gives CASRPGAGKTGMYTDTQYF.